This T cell receptor (beta chain) was identified in a study of T cell responses to AZD1222 COVID-19 vaccine. Only in-frame clones appear in the TCRdb table, and some are missing; sequencing was by immunoSEQ multiplex PCR. Seen here are fewer than 130,000 clones, around 90% observed once, and the top ten hold roughly 15%. Trimming cost V 0 bases and J 4 bases; bases outside gene matches: 4. The germline V gene has CDR1 SEHNR and CDR2 FQNEAQ (reference sequence). The CDR3 is made up of 16 amino acids. To note about this clone: Its antigen is unknown.

The study's findings and limits: Only five to seven individuals given AZD1222 were seropositive at baseline.

The receptor was isolated from an adult who received the AZD1222 COVID-19 vaccine. Sequencing used peripheral blood, obtained 28 days after the second AZD1222 dose. The genes are TRBV7-9 and TRBJ1-2; 11 bases are a match to TRBD1. The CDR3 coding sequence is TGTGCCAGCAGCTTAGCCCCGGGACAGGGGGTCTATGGCTACACCTTC. Its translation: CASSLAPGQGVYGYTF.